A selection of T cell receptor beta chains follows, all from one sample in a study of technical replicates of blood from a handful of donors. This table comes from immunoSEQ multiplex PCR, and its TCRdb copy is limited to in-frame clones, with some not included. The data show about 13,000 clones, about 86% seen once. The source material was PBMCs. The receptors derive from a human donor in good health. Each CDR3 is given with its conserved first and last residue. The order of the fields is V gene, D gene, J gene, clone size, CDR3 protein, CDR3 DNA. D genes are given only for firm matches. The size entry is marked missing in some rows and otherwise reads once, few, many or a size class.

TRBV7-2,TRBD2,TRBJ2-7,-,CASSLVSTSGSPYEQYF,TGTGCCAGCAGCTTAGTTAGTACTAGCGGGAGCCCTTACGAGCAGTACTTC
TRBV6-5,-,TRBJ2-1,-,CASSYSTSLTSQFF,TGTGCCAGCAGTTACTCAACGAGTTTGACTTCACAGTTCTTC
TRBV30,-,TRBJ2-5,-,CAWSVLDSGTQYF,TGTGCCTGGAGTGTTTTGGATTCGGGGACCCAGTACTTC
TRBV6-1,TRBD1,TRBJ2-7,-,CASSSGTGPREQYF,TGTGCCAGCAGCTCCGGGACAGGGCCTCGGGAGCAGTACTTC
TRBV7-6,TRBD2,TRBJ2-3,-,CASSTRGSGSSDTQYF,TGTGCCAGCAGCACTAGAGGTAGCGGGAGCTCAGATACGCAGTATTTT
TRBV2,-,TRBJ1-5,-,CASSGQARNQPQHF,TGTGCCAGCAGTGGACAGGCCCGCAATCAGCCCCAGCATTTT
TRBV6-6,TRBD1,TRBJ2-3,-,CASSNGQAPGVDTQYF,TGTGCCAGCAGTAATGGACAGGCCCCCGGGGTAGATACGCAGTATTTT
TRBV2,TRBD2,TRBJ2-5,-,CASSEALQAGVRQTQYF,TGTGCCAGCAGTGAAGCCCTTCAAGCGGGAGTGAGACAGACCCAGTACTTC
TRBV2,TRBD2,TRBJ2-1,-,CASSVSGSGFFF,TGTGCCAGCAGTGTGAGCGGGAGCGGCTTCTTCTTC
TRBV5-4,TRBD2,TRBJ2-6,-,CASSYPTSGRGGANVLTF,TGTGCCAGCAGCTACCCGACTAGCGGGAGAGGTGGGGCCAACGTCCTGACTTTC
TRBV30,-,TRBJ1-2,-,CAWSVGYGNPYGYTF,TGTGCCTGGAGTGTCGGGTACGGTAACCCCTATGGCTACACCTTC
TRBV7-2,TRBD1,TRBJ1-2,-,CASSSRTGGLDGYTF,TGTGCCAGCAGCTCAAGGACAGGGGGCCTTGATGGCTACACCTTC
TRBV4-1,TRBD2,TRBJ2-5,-,CASSRGPVGTTGETQYF,TGCGCCAGCAGCCGAGGACCGGTGGGGACTACGGGAGAGACCCAGTACTTC
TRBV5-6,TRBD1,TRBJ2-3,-,CASSPRGLASDTQYF,TGTGCCAGCAGCCCGAGGGGGCTAGCCTCGGATACGCAGTATTTT
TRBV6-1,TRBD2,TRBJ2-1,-,CASSAHPLRSGRAISGEQFF,TGTGCCAGCAGTGCACACCCCCTGAGAAGCGGGAGGGCCATCAGCGGTGAGCAGTTCTTC
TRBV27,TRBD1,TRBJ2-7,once,CASSSGGTGAFYEQYF,TGTGCCAGCAGTTCCGGAGGGACAGGGGCCTTCTACGAGCAGTACTTC
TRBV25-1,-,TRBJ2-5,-,CASSERGHGETQYF,TGTGCCAGCAGTGAAAGAGGACACGGAGAGACCCAGTACTTC
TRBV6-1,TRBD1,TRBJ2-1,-,CASSEGEGTGGNEQFF,TGTGCCAGCAGTGAGGGGGAGGGGACAGGGGGGAATGAGCAGTTCTTC
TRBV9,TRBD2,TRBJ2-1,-,CASSAASGVYNEQFF,TGTGCCAGCAGCGCCGCTAGCGGGGTTTACAATGAGCAGTTCTTC
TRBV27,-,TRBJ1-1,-,CASSFLGGSDTEAFF,TGTGCCAGCAGTTTCCTCGGGGGGTCCGACACTGAAGCTTTCTTT
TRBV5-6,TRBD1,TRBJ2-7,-,CASSVFPGQGNYEQYF,TGTGCCAGCAGCGTATTTCCGGGACAGGGGAACTACGAGCAGTACTTC
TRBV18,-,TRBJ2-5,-,CASSPIKGEVPQETQYF,TGTGCCAGCTCACCAATAAAGGGGGAAGTTCCGCAAGAGACCCAGTACTTC
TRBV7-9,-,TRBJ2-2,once,CASSATVNTGELFF,TGTGCCAGCAGCGCGACAGTCAACACCGGGGAGCTGTTTTTT
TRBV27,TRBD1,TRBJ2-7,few,CASSLGQGLREQYF,TGTGCCAGCAGTTTGGGACAGGGGTTGCGCGAGCAGTACTTC
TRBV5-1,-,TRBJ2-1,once,CASSTGGGSYSYNEQFF,TGCGCCAGCTCCACCGGGGGAGGCTCTTACTCCTACAATGAGCAGTTCTTC
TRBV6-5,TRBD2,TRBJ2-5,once,CASSGGSGSAVTQYF,TGTGCCAGCAGCGGAGGTAGCGGGAGTGCTGTGACCCAGTACTTC
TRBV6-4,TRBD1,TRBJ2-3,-,CASSDSFGTAADTQYF,TGTGCCAGCAGTGACTCCTTTGGGACAGCGGCAGATACGCAGTATTTT
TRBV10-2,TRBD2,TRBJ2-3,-,CASSERAGTISNRDTQYF,TGCGCCAGCAGTGAGCGCGCGGGGACTATCTCGAATCGGGATACGCAGTATTTT
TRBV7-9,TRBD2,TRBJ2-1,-,CASSLGRLAGSYNEQFF,TGTGCCAGCAGCTTAGGACGGCTAGCGGGTTCCTACAATGAGCAGTTCTTC
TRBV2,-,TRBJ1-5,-,CASSVGRGNQPQHF,TGTGCCAGCAGTGTAGGCAGGGGCAATCAGCCCCAGCATTTT
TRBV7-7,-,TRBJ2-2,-,CASSRQVNTGELFF,TGTGCCAGCAGTCGACAGGTGAACACCGGGGAGCTGTTTTTT
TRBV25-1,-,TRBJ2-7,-,CASSDTKSSDEQYF,TGTGCCAGCAGTGACACAAAGTCCAGCGACGAGCAGTACTTC
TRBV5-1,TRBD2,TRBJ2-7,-,CASSPTLAGGIYEQYF,TGCGCCAGCAGCCCTACACTAGCGGGAGGAATCTACGAGCAGTACTTC
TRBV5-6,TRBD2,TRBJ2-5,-,CASTLASGRETQYF,TGTGCCAGCACCTTGGCTAGCGGGAGGGAGACCCAGTACTTC
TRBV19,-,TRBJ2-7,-,CASSPGQSLYEQYF,TGTGCCAGTAGCCCCGGACAGTCCCTCTACGAGCAGTACTTC
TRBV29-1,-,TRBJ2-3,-,CSVVERMTDTQYF,TGCAGCGTTGTAGAGCGGATGACAGATACGCAGTATTTT
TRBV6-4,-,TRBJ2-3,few,CASSEGGGSTDTQYF,TGTGCCAGCAGTGAAGGCGGAGGGAGCACAGATACGCAGTATTTT
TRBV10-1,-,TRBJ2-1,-,CASSGILATSRNEQFF,TGCGCCAGCAGTGGAATACTAGCTACGTCTCGCAATGAGCAGTTCTTC
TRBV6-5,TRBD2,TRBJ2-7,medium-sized,CASGHSGGLGEQYF,TGTGCCAGCGGACATAGCGGGGGGCTCGGCGAGCAGTACTTC
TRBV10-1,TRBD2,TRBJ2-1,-,CASSDRLAGENEQFF,TGCGCCAGCAGTGACCGACTAGCGGGAGAGAATGAGCAGTTCTTC
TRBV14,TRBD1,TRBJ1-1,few,CASSQYRGPKREAFF,TGTGCCAGCAGCCAGTACAGGGGGCCGAAGCGTGAAGCTTTCTTT
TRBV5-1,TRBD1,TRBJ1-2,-,CASSPAGTVNYGYTF,TGCGCCAGCAGCCCCGCCGGGACAGTTAACTATGGCTACACCTTC
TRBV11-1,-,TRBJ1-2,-,CASSSRNYGYTF,TGTGCCAGCAGCTCCCGGAACTATGGCTACACCTTC
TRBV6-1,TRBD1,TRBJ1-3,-,CASSGGQAYSGNTIYF,TGTGCCAGCAGTGGGGGACAGGCCTACTCTGGAAACACCATATATTTT
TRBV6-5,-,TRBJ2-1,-,CASRGVFPHNEQFF,TGTGCCAGCAGAGGGGTATTTCCACACAATGAGCAGTTCTTC
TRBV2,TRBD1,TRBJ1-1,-,CASYRGRDTEAFF,TGTGCCAGCTACAGGGGGCGTGACACTGAAGCTTTCTTT
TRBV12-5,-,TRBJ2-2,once,CASGLAPNTGELFF,TGTGCTAGTGGTTTGGCCCCTAACACCGGGGAGCTGTTTTTT
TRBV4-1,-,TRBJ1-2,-,CASSQDVFGYGYTF,TGCGCCAGCAGCCAAGATGTATTCGGCTATGGCTACACCTTC
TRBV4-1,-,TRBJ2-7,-,CASSLGGSSEQYF,TGCGCCAGCAGCCTAGGCGGCTCTTCCGAGCAGTACTTC
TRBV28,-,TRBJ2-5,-,CASSLQLAGVETQYF,TGTGCCAGCAGTTTACAATTGGCAGGGGTTGAGACCCAGTACTTC
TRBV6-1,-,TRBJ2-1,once,CASSETGTPNNEQFF,TGTGCCAGCAGTGAAACTGGGACACCTAACAATGAGCAGTTCTTC